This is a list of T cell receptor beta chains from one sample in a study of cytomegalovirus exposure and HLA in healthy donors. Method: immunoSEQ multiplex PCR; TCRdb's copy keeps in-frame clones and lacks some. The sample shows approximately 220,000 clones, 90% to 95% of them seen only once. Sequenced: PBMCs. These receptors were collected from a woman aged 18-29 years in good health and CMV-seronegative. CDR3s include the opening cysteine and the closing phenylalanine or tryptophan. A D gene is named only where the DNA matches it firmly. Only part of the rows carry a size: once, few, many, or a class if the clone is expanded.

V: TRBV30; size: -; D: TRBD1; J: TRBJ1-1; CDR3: CAWSPRGRSTEAFF; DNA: TGTGCCTGGAGTCCCAGGGGGCGAAGCACTGAAGCTTTCTTT
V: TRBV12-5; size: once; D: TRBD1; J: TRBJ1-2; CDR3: CASGLAKYGQGIGGYTF; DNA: TGTGCTAGTGGTTTGGCGAAATACGGACAGGGTATCGGCGGCTACACCTTC
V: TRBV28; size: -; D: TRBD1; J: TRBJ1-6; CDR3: CASKTGQLFTLHF; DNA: TGTGCCAGCAAAACGGGACAGCTATTCACCCTCCACTTT
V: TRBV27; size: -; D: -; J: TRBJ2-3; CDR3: CASRAMDSRTDTQYF; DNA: TGTGCCAGCAGAGCGATGGACAGCCGCACAGATACGCAGTATTTT
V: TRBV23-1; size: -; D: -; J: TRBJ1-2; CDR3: CASSQLAANYGYTF; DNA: TGCGCCAGCAGTCAACTGGCGGCGAACTATGGCTACACCTTC
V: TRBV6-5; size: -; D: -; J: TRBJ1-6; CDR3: CASSPRDIWNSPLHF; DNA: TGTGCCAGCAGTCCCCGGGACATATGGAATTCACCCCTCCACTTT
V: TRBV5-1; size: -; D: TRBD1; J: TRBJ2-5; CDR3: CASSSDRGQETQYF; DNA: TGCGCCAGCAGCTCCGACAGGGGCCAAGAGACCCAGTACTTC
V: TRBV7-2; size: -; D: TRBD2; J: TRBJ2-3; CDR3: CASSLGGLAGATDTQYF; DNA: TGTGCCAGCAGCTTAGGGGGGCTAGCGGGGGCCACAGATACGCAGTATTTT
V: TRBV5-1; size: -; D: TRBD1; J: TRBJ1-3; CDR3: CASRTGVDGNTIYF; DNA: TGCGCCAGTAGGACAGGGGTGGATGGAAACACCATATATTTT
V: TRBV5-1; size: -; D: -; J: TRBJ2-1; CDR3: CASSPGLPPNHNEQFF; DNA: TGCGCCAGCAGCCCCGGACTACCACCTAACCACAATGAGCAGTTCTTC
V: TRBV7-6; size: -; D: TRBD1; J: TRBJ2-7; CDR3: CASRLEQGESYEQYF; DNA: TGTGCCAGCAGACTTGAACAGGGGGAATCCTACGAGCAGTACTTC
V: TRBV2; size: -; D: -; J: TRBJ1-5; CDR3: CASRAQGLGNQPQHF; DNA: TGTGCCAGCAGAGCTCAGGGGTTAGGCAATCAGCCCCAGCATTTT
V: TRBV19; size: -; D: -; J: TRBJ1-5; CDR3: CASSIGGGTGNQPQHF; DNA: TGTGCTAGTAGTATCGGGGGAGGAACGGGCAATCAGCCCCAGCATTTT
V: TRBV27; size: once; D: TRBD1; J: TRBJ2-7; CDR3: CASSVTSGTVSYEQYF; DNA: TGTGCCAGCAGTGTAACCTCCGGGACAGTGTCTTACGAGCAGTACTTC
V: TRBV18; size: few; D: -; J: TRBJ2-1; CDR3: CASSPPSSYNEQFF; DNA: TGTGCCAGCTCACCTCCCAGCTCCTACAATGAGCAGTTCTTC
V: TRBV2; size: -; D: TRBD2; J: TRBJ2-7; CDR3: CASTRGGSSYEQYF; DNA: TGTGCCAGCACCCGCGGCGGGAGCTCCTACGAGCAGTACTTC
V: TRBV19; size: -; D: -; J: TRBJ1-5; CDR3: CASSTQGLNQPQHF; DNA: TGTGCCAGTAGTACTCAGGGACTCAATCAGCCCCAGCATTTT
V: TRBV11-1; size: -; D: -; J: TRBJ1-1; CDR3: CASSPSGGFTEAFF; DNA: TGTGCCAGCAGCCCAAGTGGAGGGTTCACTGAAGCTTTCTTT
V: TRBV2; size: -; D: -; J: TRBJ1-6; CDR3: CASRAGTQYNSPLHF; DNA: TGTGCCAGCAGAGCCGGGACACAGTATAATTCACCCCTCCACTTT
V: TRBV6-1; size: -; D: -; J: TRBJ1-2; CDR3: CASSEKGGVRTF; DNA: TGTGCCAGCAGTGAAAAGGGGGGGGTTCGAACCTTC
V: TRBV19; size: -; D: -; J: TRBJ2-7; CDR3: CASIGQYSYEQYF; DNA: TGTGCCAGTATTGGACAGTACTCCTACGAGCAGTACTTC
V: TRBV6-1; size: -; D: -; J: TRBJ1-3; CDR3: CASASKKSGGNTIYF; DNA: TGTGCCAGCGCGTCAAAGAAGTCGGGAGGAAACACCATATATTTT
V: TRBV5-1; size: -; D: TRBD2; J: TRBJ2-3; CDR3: CASSWAGGSTDTQYF; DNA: TGCGCCAGCAGTTGGGCGGGAGGAAGCACAGATACGCAGTATTTT
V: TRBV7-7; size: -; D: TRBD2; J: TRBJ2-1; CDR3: CASSRGSNFYNEQFF; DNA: TGTGCTAGCAGCCGCGGGAGCAACTTCTACAATGAGCAGTTCTTC
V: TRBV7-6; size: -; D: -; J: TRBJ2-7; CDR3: CASSLTGLYEQYF; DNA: TGTGCCAGCAGCCTCACAGGGCTCTACGAGCAGTACTTC
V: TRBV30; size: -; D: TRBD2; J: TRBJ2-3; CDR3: CAWGRLAGAHIEYF; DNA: TGTGCCTGGGGACGACTAGCGGGAGCCCATATTGAATATTTT